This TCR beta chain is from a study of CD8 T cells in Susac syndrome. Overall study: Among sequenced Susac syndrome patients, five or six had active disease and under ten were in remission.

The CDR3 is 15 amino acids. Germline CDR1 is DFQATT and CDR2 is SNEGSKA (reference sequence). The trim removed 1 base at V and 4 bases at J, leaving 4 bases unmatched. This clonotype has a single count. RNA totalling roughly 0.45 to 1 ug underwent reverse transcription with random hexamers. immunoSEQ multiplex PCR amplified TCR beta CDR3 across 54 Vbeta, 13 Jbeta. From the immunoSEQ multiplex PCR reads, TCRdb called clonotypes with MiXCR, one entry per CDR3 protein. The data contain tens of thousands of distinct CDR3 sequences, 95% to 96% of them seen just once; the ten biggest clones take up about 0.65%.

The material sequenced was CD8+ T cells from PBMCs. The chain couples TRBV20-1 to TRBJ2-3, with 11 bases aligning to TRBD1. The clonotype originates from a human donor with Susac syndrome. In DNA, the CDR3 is TGCAGTGCTAGAGCCGGGACAGGGGGTCCAGATACGCAGTATTTT. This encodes CSARAGTGGPDTQYF.